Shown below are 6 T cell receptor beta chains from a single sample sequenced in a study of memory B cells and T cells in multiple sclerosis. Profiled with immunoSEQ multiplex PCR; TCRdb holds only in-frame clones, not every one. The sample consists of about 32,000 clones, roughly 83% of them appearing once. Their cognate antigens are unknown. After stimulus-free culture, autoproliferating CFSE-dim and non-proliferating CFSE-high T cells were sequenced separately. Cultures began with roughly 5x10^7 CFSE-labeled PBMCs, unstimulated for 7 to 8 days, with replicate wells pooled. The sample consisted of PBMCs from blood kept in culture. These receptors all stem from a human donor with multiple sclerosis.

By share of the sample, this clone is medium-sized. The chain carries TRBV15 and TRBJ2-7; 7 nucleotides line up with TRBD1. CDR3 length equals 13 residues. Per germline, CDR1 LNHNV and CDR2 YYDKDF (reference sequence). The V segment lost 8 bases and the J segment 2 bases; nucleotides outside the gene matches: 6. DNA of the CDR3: TGTGCCACCTCCCCGGGACAGACCTACGAGCAGTACTTC. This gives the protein CATSPGQTYEQYF.

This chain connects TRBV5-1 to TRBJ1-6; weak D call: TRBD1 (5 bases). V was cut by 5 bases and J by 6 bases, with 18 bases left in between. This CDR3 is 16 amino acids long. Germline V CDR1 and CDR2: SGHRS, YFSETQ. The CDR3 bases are TGCGCCAGCAGGACAGCACCGGGAGGCTTTAATTCACCCCTCCACTTT. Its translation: CASRTAPGGFNSPLHF.

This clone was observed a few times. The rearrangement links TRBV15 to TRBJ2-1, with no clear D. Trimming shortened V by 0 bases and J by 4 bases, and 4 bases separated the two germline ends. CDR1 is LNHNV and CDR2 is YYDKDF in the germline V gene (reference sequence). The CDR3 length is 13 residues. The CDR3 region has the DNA TGTGCCACCAGCAGAGAAATTTACAATGAGCAGTTCTTC. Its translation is CATSREIYNEQFF.

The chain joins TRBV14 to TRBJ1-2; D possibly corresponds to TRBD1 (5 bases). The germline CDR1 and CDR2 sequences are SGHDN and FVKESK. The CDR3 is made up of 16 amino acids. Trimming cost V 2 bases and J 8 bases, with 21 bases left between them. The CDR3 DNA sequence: TGTGCCAGCAGCCAACAAGCCGGCATCGGGGCGGGGGGCTACACCTTC. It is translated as CASSQQAGIGAGGYTF.

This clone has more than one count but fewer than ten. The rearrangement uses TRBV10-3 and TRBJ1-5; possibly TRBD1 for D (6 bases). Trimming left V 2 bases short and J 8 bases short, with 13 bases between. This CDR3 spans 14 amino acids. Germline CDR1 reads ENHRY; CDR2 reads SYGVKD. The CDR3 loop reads CAISERGRAEPQHF. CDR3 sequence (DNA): TGTGCCATCAGTGAGAGGGGGAGAGCTGAGCCCCAGCATTTT.

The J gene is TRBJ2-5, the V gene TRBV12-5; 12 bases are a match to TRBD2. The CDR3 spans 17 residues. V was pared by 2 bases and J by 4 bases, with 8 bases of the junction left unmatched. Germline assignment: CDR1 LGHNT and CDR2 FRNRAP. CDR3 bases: TGTGCTAGTGGTTTGATTTCTAGCGGGAGGGCCGTAGAGACCCAGTACTTC. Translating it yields CASGLISSGRAVETQYF.